The rows below give T cell receptor beta chains drawn from one sample of a study of CD8 T cells in ankylosing spondylitis. TCRdb re-analysed the 5' RACE reads in MiXCR, keeping a single row per CDR3 protein. The sample lists hundreds of thousands of distinct CDR3 sequences, about 11% occurring once. Source material: blood, either unsorted or a sorted T cell fraction (not recorded which). Receptors were obtained from a male donor with ankylosing spondylitis. Each CDR3 is given with its conserved first and last residue. The D gene is left open where the match is weak. Size tells how often a clone was seen (once, few, many) or the class of an expanded clone, and some rows leave it out.

>NA|TRBJ2-1|TRBV6-1|few
CASSQKPGISNEQFF
TGTGCCAGCAGTCAGAAACCAGGGATATCTAATGAGCAGTTCTTC
>TRBD1|TRBJ1-1|TRBV27|NA
CASSSPHRAGGFGEAFF
TGTGCCAGCAGTTCCCCCCACCGGGCAGGGGGCTTCGGTGAAGCTTTCTTT
>NA|TRBJ2-2|TRBV9|few
CASSVGGNTGELFF
TGTGCCAGCAGCGTAGGGGGTAACACCGGGGAGCTGTTTTTT
>TRBD2|TRBJ2-1|TRBV9|few
CASSVGLAGGASHEQFF
TGTGCCAGCAGCGTAGGATTAGCGGGAGGGGCGAGTCATGAGCAGTTCTTC
>NA|TRBJ1-1|TRBV6-5|NA
CASSYLGPANTEAFF
TGTGCCAGCAGTTACTTGGGACCGGCGAACACTGAAGCTTTCTTT
>TRBD1|TRBJ1-5|TRBV6-1|few
CASSLSQGAGNQPQHF
TGTGCCAGCAGCCTCAGTCAGGGGGCTGGCAATCAGCCCCAGCATTTT
>NA|TRBJ1-1|TRBV7-3|many
CASSLDYRGDTEAFF
TGTGCCAGCAGCTTAGACTATCGAGGTGACACTGAAGCTTTCTTT
>NA|TRBJ1-1|TRBV5-5|NA
CASSLENWTEAFF
TGTGCCAGCAGCTTGGAGAACTGGACTGAAGCTTTCTTT
>NA|TRBJ1-1|TRBV9|few
CASSNIEEGYAFF
TGTGCCAGCAGTAACATAGAGGAGGGGTACGCTTTCTTT
>NA|TRBJ2-1|TRBV5-1|NA
CASSTRDWKNNEQFF
TGCGCCAGCAGCACCCGGGACTGGAAAAACAATGAGCAGTTCTTC
>NA|TRBJ2-5|TRBV11-3|few
CASSSTGVTQYF
TGTGCCAGCAGTTCAACCGGGGTAACCCAGTACTTC
>NA|TRBJ1-1|TRBV5-1|few
CASFRELGTEAFF
TGCGCCAGCTTCAGGGAGCTGGGAACTGAAGCTTTCTTT
>NA|TRBJ2-1|TRBV7-2|NA
CASSWAGRSYNEQFF
TGTGCCAGCAGCTGGGCGGGGCGGTCCTACAATGAGCAGTTCTTC
>NA|TRBJ2-7|TRBV14|few
CASSQDRNYEQYF
TGTGCCAGCAGCCAAGATAGAAACTACGAGCAGTACTTC
>NA|TRBJ1-2|TRBV10-3|NA
CAISGLMAAYGYTF
TGTGCCATCAGCGGACTTATGGCTGCCTATGGCTACACCTTC
>NA|TRBJ2-3|TRBV4-3|many
CASSQGIGTDTQYF
TGCGCCAGCAGCCAAGGGATTGGGACAGATACGCAGTATTTT
>TRBD1|TRBJ1-2|TRBV10-3|NA
CAISSILTGGATFAYTF
TGTGCCATCAGTTCAATCTTAACAGGGGGCGCGACATTTGCCTACACCTTC
>NA|TRBJ2-3|TRBV29-1|few
CSVARSRSAIDTQYF
TGCAGCGTTGCCAGGTCACGGTCCGCCATAGATACGCAGTATTTT
>NA|TRBJ2-3|TRBV29-1|NA
CSVEPQGSDPQYF
TGCAGCGTTGAACCGCAGGGGTCAGATCCGCAGTATTTT
>TRBD1|TRBJ1-3|TRBV18|few
CASSPRTGGENTIYF
TGTGCCAGCTCACCACGGACAGGGGGCGAAAACACCATATATTTT
>NA|TRBJ1-5|TRBV6-2/TRBV6-3|NA
CASSTLTQPQHF
TGTGCCAGTAGCACCTTAACCCAGCCCCAGCATTTT
>TRBD1|TRBJ1-6|TRBV4-3|few
CASSLRRGQGVSPLHF
TGCGCCAGCAGCCTACGCCGGGGACAGGGGGTCTCACCCCTCCACTTT
>TRBD2|TRBJ2-7|TRBV7-2|NA
CASSLSTSGRKEQYF
TGTGCCAGCAGCTTATCGACTAGCGGGAGGAAGGAGCAGTACTTC
>TRBD2|TRBJ2-7|TRBV15|NA
CATSRGLAGVLSYEQYF
TGTGCCACCAGCAGAGGACTAGCGGGAGTCCTCTCCTACGAGCAGTACTTC
>TRBD2|TRBJ2-7|TRBV27|few
CASSFGTSRSYEQYF
TGTGCCAGCAGTTTTGGGACTAGCCGGTCCTACGAGCAGTACTTC
>NA|TRBJ2-2|TRBV28|NA
CATQTVNTGELFF
TGTGCCACCCAGACAGTGAACACCGGGGAGCTGTTTTTT